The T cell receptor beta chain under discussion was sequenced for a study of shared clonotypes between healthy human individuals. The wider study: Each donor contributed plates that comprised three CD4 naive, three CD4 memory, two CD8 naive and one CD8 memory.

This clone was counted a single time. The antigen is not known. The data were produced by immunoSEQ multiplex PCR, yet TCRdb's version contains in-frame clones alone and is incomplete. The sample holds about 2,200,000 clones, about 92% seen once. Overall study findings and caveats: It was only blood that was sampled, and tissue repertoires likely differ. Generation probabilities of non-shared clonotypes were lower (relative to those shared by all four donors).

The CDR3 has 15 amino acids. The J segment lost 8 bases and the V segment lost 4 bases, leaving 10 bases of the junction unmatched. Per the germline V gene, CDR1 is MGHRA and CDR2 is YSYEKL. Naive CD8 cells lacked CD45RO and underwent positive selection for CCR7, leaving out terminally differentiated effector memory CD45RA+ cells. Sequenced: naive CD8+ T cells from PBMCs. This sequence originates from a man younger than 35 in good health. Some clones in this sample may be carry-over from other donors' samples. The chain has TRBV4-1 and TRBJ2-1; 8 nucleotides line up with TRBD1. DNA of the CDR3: TGCGCCAGCAGCCGTGGACAGGGTCTGAGTGATGAGCAGTTCTTC. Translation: CASSRGQGLSDEQFF.